The subject of this entry is one T cell receptor (beta chain). The antigen is not known. This sample was taken from a study of blood T cells in healthy people across ages. PCR was performed a second time for roughly 6 to 12 cycles using a sample-barcoded 5' primer and a J-beta primer mix. TCRdb re-called the 5' RACE reads with MiXCR, one entry per CDR3 protein. Among approximately 2,000,000 distinct CDR3 sequences listed, around 42% were seen once. Every donor provided approximately 10 milliliters of peripheral blood. CDR1 is MNHEY and CDR2 is SVGAGI in the germline V gene. The CDR3 consists of 14 residues. V gave up 4 bases and J gave up 3 bases, with 13 bases separating them. Study-level points and caveats: Roughly linearly, TCR beta diversity per million T cells fell as age increased. Investigators viewed diversity estimates from one million T cells as underestimates, the study reported.

This clonotype was sampled from a human donor in good health. Specimen: blood. This chain links TRBV6-5 with TRBJ2-7; a possible D gene is TRBD2 (6 bases). CDR3 sequence reads: CASSSSGLGYEQYF. The CDR3 DNA is TGTGCCAGCAGTTCCAGCGGGCTTGGCTACGAGCAGTACTTC.